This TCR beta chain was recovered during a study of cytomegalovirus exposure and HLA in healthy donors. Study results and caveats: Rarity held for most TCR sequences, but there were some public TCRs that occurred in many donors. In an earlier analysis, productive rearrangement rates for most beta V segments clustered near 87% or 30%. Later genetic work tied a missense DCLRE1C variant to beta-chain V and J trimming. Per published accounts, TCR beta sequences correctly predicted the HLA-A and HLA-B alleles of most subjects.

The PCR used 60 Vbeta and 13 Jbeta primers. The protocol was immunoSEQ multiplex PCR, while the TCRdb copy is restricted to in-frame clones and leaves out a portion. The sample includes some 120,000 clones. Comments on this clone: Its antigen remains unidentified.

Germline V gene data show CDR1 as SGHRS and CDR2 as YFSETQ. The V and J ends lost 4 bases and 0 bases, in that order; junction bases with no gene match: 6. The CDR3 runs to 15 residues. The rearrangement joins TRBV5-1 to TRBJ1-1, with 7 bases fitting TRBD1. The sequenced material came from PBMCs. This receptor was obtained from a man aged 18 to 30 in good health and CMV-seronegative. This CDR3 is CASSIETGMNTEAFF. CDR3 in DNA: TGCGCCAGCAGCATAGAGACAGGGATGAACACTGAAGCTTTCTTT.